The next 2 T cell receptor beta chains were all read from a single sample in a study (dated by TCRdb to the mid-2010s). The library was built by means of 5' RACE. Sequenced using an Illumina MiSeq. The raw public reads went through TCRdb reprocessing: fastp at Q25, MiXCR clone calling, in-frame beta chains kept. Merged by CDR3 protein, the rows form single entries marked with the most common genes and DNA. The sample table shows tens of thousands of distinct CDR3 sequences, and about 32% are seen once. About 4% of the sample belongs to the ten largest clones. Specimen: tumor-infiltrating memory CD4+ T cells sorted from the breast tumor. Read against the paper, the sample's cell subset or site label means: memory CD4+ T cells, CD4+CD45RO+CD25-. The receptor source for this set is a female donor with breast cancer.

This clonotype is a singleton in its sample. The chain combines TRBV14 with TRBJ2-5, with 11 bases matching TRBD2. The CDR3 is made up of 17 amino acids. Germline CDR1 reads SGHDN; CDR2 reads FVKESK. Trimming cost V 0 bases and J 5 bases; bases outside gene matches: 8. CDR3 in DNA: TGTGCCAGCAGCCAAGAGTTTTTAGCGGGAGGGACGGAGACCCAGTACTTC. Protein sequence: CASSQEFLAGGTETQYF.

In regard to this clonotype: A much more abundant neighbour one base away suggests this may be a read error. Lacking the conserved final phenylalanine or tryptophan, this CDR3 likely reflects a read error. The chain combines TRBV6-5 with TRBJ1-2; D is unclear. The ends were cut back, 5 bases at V and 5 bases at J, with 12 bases in the middle. This CDR3 contains 13 residues. Looked up from germline, CDR1 is MNHEY and CDR2 is SVGAGI. In nucleotides, the CDR3 is TGTGCCAGCAGTGAGGCCGGGAATTATGGCTACACCGTC. This gives the protein CASSEAGNYGYTV.